Sequencing of this TCR beta chain was carried out in a study of blood T cell repertoires in COVID-19. Per the original data handling: Nucleated cell number was recorded as an estimate derived from reference gene primer amplification. The assay was immunoSEQ multiplex PCR, and TCRdb's table has in-frame clones only and misses some. V and J calls and clone size are given by that table; D and trimming were obtained from the DNA. The sample yields 250,000 to 300,000 clones, approximately 90% seen once. With V trimmed by 3 bases and J by 6 bases, 7 bases remained unmatched. The CDR3 is 16 amino acids. CDR1 SGHTA and CDR2 FQGTGA come from the germline V gene.

This sequence originates from a young man with active or convalescent COVID-19. The genes are TRBV7-3 and TRBJ2-3, with TRBD2 matching over 12 bases. Sequenced sample: peripheral blood. CDR3 region: CASSFSLAGGPDTQYF. CDR3 bases: TGTGCCAGCAGCTTTAGCCTAGCGGGGGGGCCGGATACGCAGTATTTT.